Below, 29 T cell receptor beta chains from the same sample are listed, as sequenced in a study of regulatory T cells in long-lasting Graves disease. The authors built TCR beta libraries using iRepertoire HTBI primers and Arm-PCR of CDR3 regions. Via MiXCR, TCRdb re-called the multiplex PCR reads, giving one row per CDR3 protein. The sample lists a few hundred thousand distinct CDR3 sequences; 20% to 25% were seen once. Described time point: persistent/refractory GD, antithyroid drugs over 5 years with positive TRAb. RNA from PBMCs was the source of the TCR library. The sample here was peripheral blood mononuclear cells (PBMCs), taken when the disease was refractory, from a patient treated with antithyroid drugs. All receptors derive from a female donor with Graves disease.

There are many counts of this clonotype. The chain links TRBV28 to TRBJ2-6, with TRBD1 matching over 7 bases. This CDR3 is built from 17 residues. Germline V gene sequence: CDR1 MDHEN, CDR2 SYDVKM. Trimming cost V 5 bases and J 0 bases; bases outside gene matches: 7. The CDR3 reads CASSATGISSGANVLTF. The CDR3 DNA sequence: TGTGCCAGCAGTGCGACAGGGATCTCCTCTGGGGCCAACGTCCTGACTTTC. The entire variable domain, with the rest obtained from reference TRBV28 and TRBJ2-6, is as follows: DVKVTQSSRYLVKRTGEKVFLECVQDMDHENMFWYRQDPGLGLRLIYFSYDVKMKEKGDIPEGYSVSREKKERFSLILESASTNQTSMYLCASSATGISSGANVLTFGAGSRLTVL.

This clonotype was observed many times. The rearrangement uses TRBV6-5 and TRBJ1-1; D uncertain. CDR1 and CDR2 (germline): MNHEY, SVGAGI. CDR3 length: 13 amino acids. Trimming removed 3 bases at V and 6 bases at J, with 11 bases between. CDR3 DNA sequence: TGTGCCAGCAGTTATAGTGTAGACGCTGAAGCTTTCTTT. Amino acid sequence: CASSYSVDAEAFF.

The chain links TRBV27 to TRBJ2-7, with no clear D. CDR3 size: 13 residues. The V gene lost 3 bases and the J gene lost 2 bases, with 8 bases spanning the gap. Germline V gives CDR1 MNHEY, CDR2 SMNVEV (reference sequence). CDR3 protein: CASSFAPTYEQYF. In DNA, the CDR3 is TGTGCCAGCAGTTTTGCACCTACCTACGAGCAGTACTTC.

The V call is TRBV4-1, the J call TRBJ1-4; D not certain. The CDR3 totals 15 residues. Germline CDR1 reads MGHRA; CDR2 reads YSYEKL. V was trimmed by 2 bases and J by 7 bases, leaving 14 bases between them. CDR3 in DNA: TGCGCCAGCAGCCAACTTGGAGGACCCGGTGAAAAACTGTTTTTT. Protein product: CASSQLGGPGEKLFF.

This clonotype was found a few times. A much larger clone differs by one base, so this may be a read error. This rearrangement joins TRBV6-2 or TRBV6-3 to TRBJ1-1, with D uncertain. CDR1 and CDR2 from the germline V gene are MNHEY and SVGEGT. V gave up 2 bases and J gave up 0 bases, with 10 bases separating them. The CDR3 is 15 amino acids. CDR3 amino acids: CASSYPNGVNTEAFF. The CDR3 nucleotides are TGTGCCAGCAGTTACCCTAATGGGGTGAACACTGAAGCTTTCTTT.

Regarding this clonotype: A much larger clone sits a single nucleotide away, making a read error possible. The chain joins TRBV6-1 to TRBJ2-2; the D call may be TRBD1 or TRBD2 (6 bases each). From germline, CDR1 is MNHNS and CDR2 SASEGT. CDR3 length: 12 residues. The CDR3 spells CASSPGAGELVF. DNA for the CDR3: TGTGCCAGCAGTCCGGGGGCCGGGGAGCTGGTTTTT.

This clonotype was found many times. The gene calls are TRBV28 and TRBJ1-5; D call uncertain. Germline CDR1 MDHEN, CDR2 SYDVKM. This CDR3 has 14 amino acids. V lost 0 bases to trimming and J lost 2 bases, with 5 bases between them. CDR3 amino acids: CASSLWLGNQPQHF. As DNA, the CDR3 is TGTGCCAGCAGTTTATGGTTGGGCAATCAGCCCCAGCATTTT.

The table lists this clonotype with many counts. The CDR3 coding sequence is TGTGCCAGCAGGACTGACAGGGAAGGCTACACCTTC. Protein sequence: CASRTDREGYTF. This chain joins TRBV7-2 and TRBJ1-2; 7 bases align to TRBD1. The junction had 6 bases not matched to a gene; V was cut back by 6 bases and J by 8 bases. This CDR3 comprises 12 residues. The germline CDR1 and CDR2 sequences are SGHTA and FQGNSA. Full variable domain (missing parts from reference TRBV7-2 and TRBJ1-2): GAGVSQSPSNKVTEKGKDVELRCDPISGHTALYWYRQSLGQGLEFLIYFQGNSAPDKSGLPSDRFSAERTGGSVSTLTIQRTQQEDSAVYLCASRTDREGYTFGSGTRLTVV.

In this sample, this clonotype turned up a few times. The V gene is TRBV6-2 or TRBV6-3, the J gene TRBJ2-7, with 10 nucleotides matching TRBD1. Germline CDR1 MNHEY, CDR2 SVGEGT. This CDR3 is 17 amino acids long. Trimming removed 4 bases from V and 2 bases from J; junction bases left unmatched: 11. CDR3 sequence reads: CASSSRDRGRLTYEQYF. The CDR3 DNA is TGTGCCAGCAGTTCCCGGGACAGGGGCCGCCTCACCTACGAGCAGTACTTC.

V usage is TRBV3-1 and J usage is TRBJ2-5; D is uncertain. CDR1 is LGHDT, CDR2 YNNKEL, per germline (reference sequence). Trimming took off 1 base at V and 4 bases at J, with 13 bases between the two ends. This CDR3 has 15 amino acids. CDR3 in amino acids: CASSQGVGIGETQYF. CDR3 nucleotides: TGTGCCAGCAGCCAAGGGGTGGGAATCGGAGAGACCCAGTACTTC.

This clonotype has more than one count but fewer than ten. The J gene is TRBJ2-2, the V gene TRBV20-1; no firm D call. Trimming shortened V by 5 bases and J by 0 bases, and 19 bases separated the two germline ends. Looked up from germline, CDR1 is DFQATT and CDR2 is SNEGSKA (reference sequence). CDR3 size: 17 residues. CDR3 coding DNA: TGCAGTGCTTTTTCCGTCTCTCCTCCGACGAACACCGGGGAGCTGTTTTTT. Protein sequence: CSAFSVSPPTNTGELFF.

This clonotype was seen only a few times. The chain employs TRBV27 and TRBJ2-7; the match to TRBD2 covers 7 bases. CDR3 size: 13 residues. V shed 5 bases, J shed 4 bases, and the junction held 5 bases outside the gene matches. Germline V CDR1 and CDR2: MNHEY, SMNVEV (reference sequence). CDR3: CASSRDYEYEQYF. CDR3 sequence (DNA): TGTGCCAGCAGTCGGGACTACGAATACGAGCAGTACTTC.

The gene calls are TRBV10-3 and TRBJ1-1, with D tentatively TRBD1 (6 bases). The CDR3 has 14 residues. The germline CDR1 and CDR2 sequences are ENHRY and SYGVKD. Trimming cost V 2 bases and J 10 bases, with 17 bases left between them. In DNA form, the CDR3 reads TGTGCCATCAGTGAGCAGGGGAACAGGGAGGGAGCTTTCTTT. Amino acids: CAISEQGNREGAFF.

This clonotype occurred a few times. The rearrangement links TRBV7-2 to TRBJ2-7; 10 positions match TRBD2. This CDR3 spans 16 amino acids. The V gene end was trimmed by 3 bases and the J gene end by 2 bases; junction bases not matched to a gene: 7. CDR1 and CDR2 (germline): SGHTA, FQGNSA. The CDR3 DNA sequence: TGTGCCAGCAGCTTTCCTAGCGGGGGAGTCGCCTACGAGCAGTACTTC. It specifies CASSFPSGGVAYEQYF.

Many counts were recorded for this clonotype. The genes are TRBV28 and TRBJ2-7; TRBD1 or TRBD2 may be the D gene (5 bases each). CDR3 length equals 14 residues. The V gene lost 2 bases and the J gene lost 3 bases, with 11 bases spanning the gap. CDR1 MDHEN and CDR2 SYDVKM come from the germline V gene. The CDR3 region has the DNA TGTGCCAGCAGTTTAATTCGGGGCCTCTACGAGCAGTACTTC. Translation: CASSLIRGLYEQYF.

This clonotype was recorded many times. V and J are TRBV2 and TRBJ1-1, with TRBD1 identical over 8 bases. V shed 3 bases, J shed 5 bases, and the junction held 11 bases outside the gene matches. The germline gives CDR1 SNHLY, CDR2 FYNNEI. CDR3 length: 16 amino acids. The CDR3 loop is CASSDLFRTGSTEAFF. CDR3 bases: TGTGCCAGCAGTGACCTCTTTCGGACAGGGTCGACTGAAGCTTTCTTT.

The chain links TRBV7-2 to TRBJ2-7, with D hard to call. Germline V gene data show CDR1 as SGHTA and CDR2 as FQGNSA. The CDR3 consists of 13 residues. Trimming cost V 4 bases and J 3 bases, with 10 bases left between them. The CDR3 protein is CASSSNHGYEQYF. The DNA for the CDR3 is TGTGCCAGCAGCTCCAACCACGGCTACGAGCAGTACTTC. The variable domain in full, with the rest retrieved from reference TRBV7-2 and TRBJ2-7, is GAGVSQSPSNKVTEKGKDVELRCDPISGHTALYWYRQSLGQGLEFLIYFQGNSAPDKSGLPSDRFSAERTGGSVSTLTIQRTQQEDSAVYLCASSSNHGYEQYFGPGTRLTVT.

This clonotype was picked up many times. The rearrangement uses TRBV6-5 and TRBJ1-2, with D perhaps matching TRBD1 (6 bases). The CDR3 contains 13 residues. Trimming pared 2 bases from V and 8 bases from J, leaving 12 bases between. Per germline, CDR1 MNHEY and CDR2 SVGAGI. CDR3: CASSYDRSAGYTF. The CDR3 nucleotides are TGTGCCAGCAGTTACGACAGGTCGGCGGGCTACACCTTC.

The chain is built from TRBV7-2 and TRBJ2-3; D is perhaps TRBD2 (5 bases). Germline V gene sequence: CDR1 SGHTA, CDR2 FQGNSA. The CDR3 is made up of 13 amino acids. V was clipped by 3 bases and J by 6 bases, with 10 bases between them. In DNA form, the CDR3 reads TGTGCCAGCAGCTTGGCCCGAGGGGATACGCAGTATTTT. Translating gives CASSLARGDTQYF.

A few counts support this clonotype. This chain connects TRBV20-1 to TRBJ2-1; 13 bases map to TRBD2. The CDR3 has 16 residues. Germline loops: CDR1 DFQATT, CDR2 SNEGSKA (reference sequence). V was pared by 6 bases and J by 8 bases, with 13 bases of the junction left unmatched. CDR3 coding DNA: TGCAGTGCGTCTACGACACTAGCGGGGGGGTTGGATGAGCAGTTCTTC. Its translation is CSASTTLAGGLDEQFF.

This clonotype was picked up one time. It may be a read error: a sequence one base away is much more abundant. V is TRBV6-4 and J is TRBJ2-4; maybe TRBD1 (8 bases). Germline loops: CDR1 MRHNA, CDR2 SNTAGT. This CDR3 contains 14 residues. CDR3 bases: TGTGCCAGCTATAACAGGGGGGGCAAAAACATTCAGCACTTC. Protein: CASYNRGGKNIQHF.

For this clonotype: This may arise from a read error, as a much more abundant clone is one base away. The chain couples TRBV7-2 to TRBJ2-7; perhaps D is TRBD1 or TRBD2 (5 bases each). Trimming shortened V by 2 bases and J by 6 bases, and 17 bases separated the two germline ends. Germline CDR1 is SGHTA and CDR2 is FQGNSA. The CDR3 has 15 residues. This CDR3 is CASSLSVRAGREQYF. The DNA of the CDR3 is TGTGCCAGCAGCTTAAGCGTCAGGGCGGGCCGCGAGCAGTACTTC.

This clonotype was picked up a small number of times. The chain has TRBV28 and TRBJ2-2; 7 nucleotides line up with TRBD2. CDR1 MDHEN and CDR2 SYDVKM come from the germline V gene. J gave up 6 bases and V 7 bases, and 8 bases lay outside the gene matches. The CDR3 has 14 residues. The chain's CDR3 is CASKREGLPGELFF. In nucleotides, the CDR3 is TGTGCCAGCAAAAGGGAGGGCTTACCCGGGGAGCTGTTTTTT.

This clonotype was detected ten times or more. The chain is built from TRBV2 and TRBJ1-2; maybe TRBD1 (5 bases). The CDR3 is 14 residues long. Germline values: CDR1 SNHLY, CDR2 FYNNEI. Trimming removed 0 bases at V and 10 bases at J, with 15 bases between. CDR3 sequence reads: CASSEALLGVDYTF. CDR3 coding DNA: TGTGCCAGCAGTGAAGCGCTTTTGGGGGTTGACTACACCTTC.

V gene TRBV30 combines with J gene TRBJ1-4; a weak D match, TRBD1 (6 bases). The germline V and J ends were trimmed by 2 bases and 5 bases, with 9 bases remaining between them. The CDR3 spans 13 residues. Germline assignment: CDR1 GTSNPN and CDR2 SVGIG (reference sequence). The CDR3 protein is CAWSTQGNEKLFF. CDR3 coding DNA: TGTGCCTGGAGTACACAGGGCAATGAAAAACTGTTTTTT.

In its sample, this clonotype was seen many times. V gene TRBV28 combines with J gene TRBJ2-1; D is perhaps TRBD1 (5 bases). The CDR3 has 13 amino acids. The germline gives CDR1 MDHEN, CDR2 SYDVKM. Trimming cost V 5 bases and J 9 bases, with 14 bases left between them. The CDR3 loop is CASSPPTGAEQFF. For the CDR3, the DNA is TGTGCCAGCAGTCCCCCAACTGGGGCTGAGCAGTTCTTC.

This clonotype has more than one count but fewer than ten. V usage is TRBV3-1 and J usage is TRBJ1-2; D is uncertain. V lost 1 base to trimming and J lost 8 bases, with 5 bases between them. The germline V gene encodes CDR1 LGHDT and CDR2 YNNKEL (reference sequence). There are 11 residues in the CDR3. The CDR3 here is CASSQGKGYTF. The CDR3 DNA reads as TGTGCCAGCAGCCAAGGCAAGGGCTACACCTTC.

The DNA for the CDR3 is TGTGCCAGCAGCTCTCCGGGAGGGGTTGAGACCCAGTACTTC. Translation gives CASSSPGGVETQYF. V usage is TRBV11-3 and J usage is TRBJ2-5; 8 nucleotides line up with TRBD2. Trimming cost V 4 bases and J 5 bases; bases outside gene matches: 6. The CDR3 spans 14 residues. In germline, CDR1 is SGHNT, CDR2 YENEEA.

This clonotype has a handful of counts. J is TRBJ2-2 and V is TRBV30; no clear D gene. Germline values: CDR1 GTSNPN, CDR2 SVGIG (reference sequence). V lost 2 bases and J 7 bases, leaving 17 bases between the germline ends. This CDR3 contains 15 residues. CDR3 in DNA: TGTGCCTGGAGTCCCCTCCCGGGCACCATCGGGGAGCTGTTTTTT. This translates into CAWSPLPGTIGELFF.